The next 28 T cell receptor beta chains were all read from a single sample in a study of cytomegalovirus exposure and HLA in healthy donors. A multiplex PCR was run with 60 Vbeta primers and 13 Jbeta primers. Sequenced by immunoSEQ multiplex PCR; TCRdb stores in-frame clones only, minus some. The sample includes fewer than 110,000 clones, around 72% of them seen just once. Sequenced sample: PBMCs. The receptors were gathered from a woman aged 40 to 50 in good health and CMV-seropositive.

The CDR3 region is CASSWTGTDTQYF. CDR3 sequence (DNA): TGTGCCAGCAGCTGGACAGGCACAGATACGCAGTATTTT. The chain employs TRBV5-6 and TRBJ2-3; possible D gene TRBD1, 6 bases. The V and J ends lost 3 bases and 1 base respectively, with 6 bases between them. The germline CDR1 and CDR2 sequences are SGHDT and YYEEEE. This CDR3 region has 13 residues.

The CDR3 nucleotides are TGTGCCAGCGCCGGACAGGATGAAGCTTTCTTT. Translating it yields CASAGQDEAFF. The V and J genes are TRBV2 and TRBJ1-1, with TRBD1 matching over 7 bases. Trimming removed 8 bases from V and 7 bases from J; junction bases left unmatched: 4. Germline CDR1 is SNHLY and CDR2 is FYNNEI. The CDR3 loop spans 11 amino acids.

The chain couples TRBV15 to TRBJ2-5; TRBD1 is a possible D gene (5 bases). Deletions cut 1 base from V and 5 bases from J, with 8 bases between. CDR1 LNHNV and CDR2 YYDKDF come from the germline V gene (reference sequence). CDR3 length: 13 amino acids. The CDR3 protein is CATSRGTFETQYF. The CDR3 region has the DNA TGTGCCACCAGCAGAGGGACATTTGAGACCCAGTACTTC.

The chain links TRBV4-1 to TRBJ2-7, with D perhaps matching TRBD2 (7 bases). V was trimmed by 2 bases and J by 5 bases, leaving 19 bases between them. The germline V gene encodes CDR1 MGHRA and CDR2 YSYEKL. CDR3 size: 16 residues. The CDR3, as DNA: TGCGCCAGCAGCCAACGGGGGGCTGGGCTTACCCACGAGCAGTACTTC. Its protein is CASSQRGAGLTHEQYF.

The chain combines TRBV6-1 with TRBJ2-5; TRBD2 might be the D (7 bases). Trimming shortened V by 4 bases and J by 2 bases, and 14 bases separated the two germline ends. In germline, CDR1 is MNHNS, CDR2 SASEGT. CDR3 length: 15 amino acids. The CDR3 loop is CASSGAGAGQETQYF. The CDR3 region has the DNA TGTGCCAGCAGTGGGGCGGGGGCTGGACAAGAGACCCAGTACTTC.

The chain recombines TRBV2 with TRBJ1-5, with D unclear. This CDR3 is 15 amino acids long. The V and J ends lost 7 bases and 1 base respectively, with 14 bases between them. Germline V lookup: CDR1 SNHLY, CDR2 FYNNEI. The CDR3: CASKERDLSNQPQHF. In DNA, the CDR3 is TGTGCCAGCAAGGAGAGAGATCTGAGCAATCAGCCCCAGCATTTT.

This chain links TRBV5-4 with TRBJ2-7, with TRBD2 matching 7 bases. CDR1 is SGHNT and CDR2 is YYREEE in the germline V gene (reference sequence). This CDR3 is 15 amino acids long. The trim removed 4 bases at V and 2 bases at J, leaving 9 bases unmatched. Here the CDR3 reads CASSPGGSVTYEQYF. The CDR3 nucleotides are TGTGCCAGCAGCCCCGGGGGGAGCGTAACCTACGAGCAGTACTTC.

This chain joins TRBV19 and TRBJ1-5; perhaps TRBD1 as D (5 bases). The germline CDR1 and CDR2 sequences are LNHDA and SQIVND (reference sequence). V lost 6 bases and J lost 2, with 14 bases in between. This CDR3 spans 15 amino acids. The CDR3 nucleotides are TGTGCCAGTAGGGGGGGAAGTTTCGGCAATCAGCCCCAGCATTTT. Its protein is CASRGGSFGNQPQHF. Filled out from reference TRBV19 and TRBJ1-5, the complete variable domain reads DGGITQSPKYLFRKEGQNVTLSCEQNLNHDAMYWYRQDPGQGLRLIYYSQIVNDFQKGDIAEGYSVSREKKESFPLTVTSAQKNPTAFYLCASRGGSFGNQPQHFGDGTRLSIL.

There are a few counts of this clone. The J gene is TRBJ2-5, the V gene TRBV7-8, with TRBD2 matching over 13 bases. CDR1 and CDR2 (germline): SGHVS, FQNEAQ. V gave up 4 bases and J gave up 4 bases; unmatched junction bases: 3. This CDR3 is built from 15 residues. Here the CDR3 reads CASSSWTSGRETQYF. In DNA form, the CDR3 reads TGTGCCAGCAGCTCTTGGACTAGCGGGAGAGAGACCCAGTACTTC.

The chain carries TRBV6-5 and TRBJ1-3, with TRBD1 identical over 7 bases. This CDR3 is built from 14 residues. Germline CDR1 reads MNHEY; CDR2 reads SVGAGI. Germline trimming cut 6 bases from V and 7 bases from J; bases unmatched to any gene: 9. Here the CDR3 reads CASRTTGNGNTIYF. As DNA, the CDR3 is TGTGCCAGCAGGACGACAGGGAACGGGAACACCATATATTTT.

The chain is built from TRBV10-1 and TRBJ2-2, with 7 positions matching TRBD1. CDR1 and CDR2 (germline): WNHNN, SYGVQD (reference sequence). V dropped 3 bases and J dropped 0; count of bases not matched to a gene: 7. This CDR3 spans 17 amino acids. CDR3 region: CASSDPRQGANTGELFF. CDR3 bases: TGCGCCAGCAGTGACCCCCGACAGGGTGCGAACACCGGGGAGCTGTTTTTT.

This chain joins TRBV20-1 and TRBJ1-1; tentatively, D is TRBD1 (5 bases). CDR1 and CDR2 from the germline V gene are DFQATT and SNEGSKA (reference sequence). CDR3 size: 10 residues. The DNA of the CDR3 is TGCCGCGGGGCGAACACTGAAGCTTTCTTT. As protein: CRGANTEAFF.

J is TRBJ1-5 and V is TRBV4-2, with D uncertain. Germline V gene sequence: CDR1 LGHNA, CDR2 YNFKEQ. Trimming pared 0 bases from V and 4 bases from J, leaving 16 bases between. This CDR3 has 17 residues. The CDR3 is CASSQDGLRESNQPQHF. The CDR3 DNA follows: TGTGCCAGCAGCCAAGATGGTCTAAGAGAATCAAATCAGCCCCAGCATTTT.

The V gene is TRBV7-3, the J gene TRBJ2-5, with D possibly matching TRBD2 (7 bases). This CDR3 spans 16 amino acids. Trimming shortened V by 5 bases and J by 1 base, and 17 bases separated the two germline ends. Germline V lookup: CDR1 SGHTA, CDR2 FQGTGA. In DNA form, the CDR3 reads TGTGCCAGCAGCCTCCTAGGGGGGGGAATCCAAGAGACCCAGTACTTC. This codes for CASSLLGGGIQETQYF.

This chain links TRBV6-6 with TRBJ1-1, with D maybe TRBD1 (5 bases). Germline V gene data show CDR1 as MNHNY and CDR2 as SVGAGI (reference sequence). Between the trimmed V and J ends, which lost 2 bases and 6 bases, there was a span of 16 bases. The CDR3 loop spans 15 amino acids. CDR3: CASSYGGDWRSEAFF. In nucleotides, the CDR3 is TGTGCCAGCAGTTACGGGGGGGACTGGCGGTCTGAAGCTTTCTTT.

J is TRBJ2-4 and V is TRBV6-5; D is possibly TRBD1 (5 bases). Trimming pared 2 bases from V and 11 bases from J, leaving 13 bases between. CDR3 length equals 13 residues. Germline V gives CDR1 MNHEY, CDR2 SVGAGI. CDR3 in amino acids: CASSYAGLGVQYF. The CDR3 DNA reads as TGTGCCAGCAGTTACGCTGGTCTAGGGGTTCAGTACTTC.

This clone was observed a single time. The J gene is TRBJ2-3, the V gene TRBV10-2; 9 bases fit TRBD2. The CDR3 covers 16 residues. Germline V gene lookup returns CDR1 WSHSY and CDR2 SAAADI. V dropped 7 bases and J dropped 5; count of bases not matched to a gene: 13. The CDR3 DNA follows: TGCGCCAGCAAGGTCCAGGCGGGGGGGCCAGGAGATACGCAGTATTTT. Translation: CASKVQAGGPGDTQYF.

The genes are TRBV29-1 and TRBJ1-2, with D unclear. The germline CDR1 and CDR2 sequences are SQVTM and ANQGSEA. The CDR3 contains 12 residues. V was trimmed by 5 bases and J by 7 bases, leaving 14 bases between them. CDR3 amino acids: CSVSPQRGGYTF. The CDR3, as DNA: TGCAGCGTTTCGCCACAACGGGGTGGCTACACCTTC.

This clone was seen only once. The chain combines TRBV6-1 with TRBJ2-1, with D tentatively TRBD1 (6 bases). The CDR3 totals 15 residues. Germline-derived CDR1 and CDR2 are MNHNS and SASEGT. V was shortened by 2 bases and J by 4 bases, with 12 bases between the two germline ends. CDR3 protein: CASSEQGNSYNEQFF. DNA of the CDR3: TGTGCCAGCAGTGAACAGGGGAACAGTTACAATGAGCAGTTCTTC.

CDR3 DNA sequence: TGTGCCAGCAGCTTCCAGGGCAACCCACCCGGGGAGCTGTTTTTT. It translates to CASSFQGNPPGELFF. The chain carries TRBV7-2 and TRBJ2-2, with a possible D match to TRBD1 (5 bases). This CDR3 contains 15 residues. Between the trimmed V and J ends, which lost 3 bases and 6 bases, there was a span of 14 bases. Per germline, CDR1 SGHTA and CDR2 FQGNSA.

The chain couples TRBV18 to TRBJ1-1; possibly TRBD1 for D (6 bases). CDR1 and CDR2 from the germline V gene are KGHSH and LQKENI. The CDR3 covers 13 residues. The V end lost 5 bases, the J end lost 3 bases, and 10 bases lay between the germline ends. CDR3 sequence: CASSAHRDTEAFF. The DNA for the CDR3 is TGTGCCAGCTCAGCGCACAGGGACACTGAAGCTTTCTTT.

The sample holds a few counts of this clone. The chain is built from TRBV18 and TRBJ1-5; 8 positions agree with TRBD1. V lost 4 bases to trimming and J lost 7 bases; unmatched junction nucleotides: 9. The CDR3 runs 15 residues. CDR1 and CDR2 (germline): KGHSH, LQKENI. CDR3: CASSLTNRGIQPQHF. CDR3 nucleotide sequence: TGTGCCAGCTCACTTACTAACAGGGGGATCCAGCCCCAGCATTTT.

The CDR3 protein is CASIEDGRAYGYTF. In nucleotides, the CDR3 is TGTGCCAGCATCGAAGACGGGAGAGCCTATGGCTACACCTTC. This chain links TRBV6-1 with TRBJ1-2; D uncertain. The CDR3 is made up of 14 amino acids. The ends were cut back, 7 bases at V and 4 bases at J, with 16 bases in the middle. Germline V CDR1 and CDR2: MNHNS, SASEGT.

The rearrangement joins TRBV10-3 to TRBJ2-1; the match to TRBD2 covers 10 bases. Looked up from germline, CDR1 is ENHRY and CDR2 is SYGVKD. Trimming at V came to 8 bases and at J to 3 bases, leaving 7 bases not matched to a gene. The CDR3 extends over 15 amino acids. CDR3 nucleotide sequence: TGTGCCATCGGTAAAGCGGGGGGGAGCTACAATGAGCAGTTCTTC. Its protein product is CAIGKAGGSYNEQFF.

CDR3 amino acids: CAISQGATEAFF. In DNA, the CDR3 is TGTGCCATCAGCCAGGGGGCCACTGAAGCTTTCTTT. The rearrangement links TRBV10-3 to TRBJ1-1; 8 bases map to TRBD1. This CDR3 is 12 amino acids long. V was clipped by 6 bases and J by 4 bases; unmatched bases: 1. Germline CDR1 and CDR2: ENHRY and SYGVKD.

The J gene is TRBJ2-7, the V gene TRBV6-6, with 7 bases lining up with TRBD1. V was clipped by 5 bases and J by 2 bases; unmatched bases: 9. This CDR3 is 15 amino acids long. Per germline, CDR1 MNHNY and CDR2 SVGAGI (reference sequence). CDR3 bases: TGTGCCAGCAGTCCGGGAACAGGGGTCCCCTACGAGCAGTACTTC. Amino acids: CASSPGTGVPYEQYF.

J is TRBJ2-1 and V is TRBV5-1, with TRBD2 identical over 12 bases. This CDR3 is built from 15 residues. CDR1 is SGHRS, CDR2 YFSETQ, per germline. Trimming cost V 5 bases and J 8 bases; bases outside gene matches: 8. The CDR3 DNA sequence: TGCGCCAGCAGTTCTAGCGGGGGGGTGTCGTATGAGCAGTTCTTC. Its protein is CASSSSGGVSYEQFF.

The gene calls are TRBV30 and TRBJ1-3, with a tentative D call TRBD1 (5 bases). V lost 6 bases to trimming and J lost 1 base, with 10 bases between them. This CDR3 comprises 13 residues. CDR1 GTSNPN and CDR2 SVGIG come from the germline V gene (reference sequence). The CDR3 DNA follows: TGTGCCTGTTCAAGGGGATCTGGAAACACCATATATTTT. Its translation is CACSRGSGNTIYF. Based on the CDR3 plus reference TRBV30 and TRBJ1-3, the full variable domain is SQTIHQWPATLVQPVGSPLSLECTVEGTSNPNLYWYRQAAGRGLQLLFYSVGIGQISSEVPQNLSASRPQDRQFILSSKKLLLSDSGFYLCACSRGSGNTIYFGEGSWLTVV.